This paragraph covers one TCR beta chain sequence. Produced via immunoSEQ multiplex PCR; TCRdb's table is partial and in-frame only. The table shows 120,000 to 150,000 clones, with about nine tenths occurring only once. This sample is part of a study of T cell responses to AZD1222 COVID-19 vaccine. The CDR3 has 14 residues. CDR1 MNHEY and CDR2 SVGAGI come from the germline V gene. The ends were cut back, 6 bases at V and 3 bases at J, with 14 bases in the middle. This receptor was taken from an adult in good health. The sequencing here drew on peripheral blood, taken on day 0 of MenACWY control vaccination. The chain couples TRBV6-5 to TRBJ2-5; tentatively, D is TRBD1 (5 bases). The CDR3 nucleotides are TGTGCCAGCAGCCCCCAGGGTACGAAAGAGACCCAGTACTTC. Residues: CASSPQGTKETQYF.